This T cell receptor beta chain was identified during a study of response to subunit inactivated influenza vaccine. In TCRdb, the RT-PCR reads were re-called with MiXCR into one record per CDR3 protein. The table lists some 600,000 distinct CDR3 sequences, roughly 15% of them singletons. Findings and limits, study-wide: Researchers suggested that each seasonal influenza vaccination recruits few new T cells.

This clonotype turned up a few times. Its antigen is still unknown. Germline CDR1 SGHTA, CDR2 FQGNSA. V was clipped by 2 bases and J by 7 bases, with 12 bases between them. This CDR3 is 14 amino acids long. The sequenced sample was PBMCs from blood, obtained 14 days before vaccination. The TCR sequence derives from a man between 45 and 60 years old who received an inactivated influenza vaccine. The gene calls are TRBV7-2 and TRBJ1-3, with a tentative D call TRBD1 (6 bases). DNA of the CDR3: TGTGCCAGCAGCTTAAACCGGGACATGAACACCATATATTTT. As protein: CASSLNRDMNTIYF.